This T cell receptor beta chain is drawn from a study of technical replicates of blood from a few donors. There are 16 residues in the CDR3. Germline CDR1 reads SGHNT; CDR2 reads YENEEA. J was trimmed by 2 bases and V by 5 bases; bases with no gene match: 5. TCRdb's table, derived via immunoSEQ multiplex PCR, lists solely in-frame clones and lacks some. The sample lists fewer than 90,000 clones; approximately 92% were seen once. V usage is TRBV11-3 and J usage is TRBJ2-1; 11 nucleotides line up with TRBD2. This receptor was taken from a human donor in good health. The specimen sequenced was T cells isolated from PBMCs. DNA of the CDR3: TGTGCCAGCAGCCCAAGGACTAGCGGGCCCTACAATGAGCAGTTCTTC. Translation gives CASSPRTSGPYNEQFF.